This is a list of T cell receptor beta chains from one sample in a study of blood T cell repertoires in COVID-19. TCRdb's copy holds only in-frame clones and misses some; the assay was immunoSEQ multiplex PCR. The top ten clones hold around 5% of a sample with 70,000 or so clones, less than 95% of them seen once. The sample taken for sequencing was peripheral blood. Receptor source: a woman aged 18-35 years with acute or convalescent COVID-19. CDR3s include the opening cysteine and the closing phenylalanine or tryptophan. Each record gives: V gene, D gene, J gene, CDR3 protein, CDR3 DNA. D genes are given only for firm matches.

>TRBV7-9|NA|TRBJ1-1
CASSLSGRTEAFF
TGTGCCAGCAGCTTGTCAGGGCGGACTGAAGCTTTCTTT
>TRBV4-1|NA|TRBJ1-6
CASSQEQPNSPLHF
TGCGCCAGCAGCCAAGAACAGCCCAATTCACCCCTCCACTTT
>TRBV2|TRBD1|TRBJ1-5
CASSPLDRNNQPQHF
TGTGCCAGCAGTCCCTTGGACAGGAACAATCAGCCCCAGCATTTT
>TRBV11-2|TRBD1|TRBJ1-3
CASSPLDGGGGNTIYF
TGTGCCAGCAGCCCTCTAGACGGAGGGGGCGGAAACACCATATATTTT
>TRBV11-2|NA|TRBJ2-3
CASSLDRSTDTQYF
TGTGCCAGCAGCTTAGATCGTTCGACAGATACGCAGTATTTT
>TRBV12-3/TRBV12-4|NA|TRBJ2-1
CASSTGYNEQFF
TGTGCCAGCAGTACAGGGTACAATGAGCAGTTCTTC
>TRBV19|NA|TRBJ2-6
CASSITFSGANVLTF
TGTGCCAGTAGTATAACTTTCTCTGGGGCCAACGTCCTGACTTTC
>TRBV2|TRBD1|TRBJ1-6
CASSADRGLSSPLHF
TGTGCCAGCAGTGCGGACAGGGGGCTATCTTCACCCCTCCACTTT
>TRBV19|TRBD2|TRBJ2-7
CASSLGGRIYEQYF
TGTGCCAGTAGTCTGGGCGGGAGGATCTACGAGCAGTACTTC
>TRBV19|TRBD1|TRBJ1-1
CASSLGGVEAFF
TGTGCCAGTAGTCTAGGGGGCGTTGAAGCTTTCTTT
>TRBV4-3|NA|TRBJ2-2
CASSQDWNRELGGELFF
TGCGCCAGCAGCCAAGATTGGAACAGGGAACTCGGCGGGGAGCTGTTTTTT
>TRBV6-5|NA|TRBJ1-1
CASRTDGLGSTEAFF
TGTGCCAGCCGGACTGACGGCCTCGGGAGCACTGAAGCTTTCTTT
>TRBV28|NA|TRBJ1-6
CASSFRDNSPLHF
TGTGCCAGCAGTTTCCGGGATAATTCACCCCTCCACTTT
>TRBV18|NA|TRBJ2-7
CASSPGVSYEQYF
TGTGCCAGCTCACCGGGCGTTTCCTACGAGCAGTACTTC
>TRBV28|NA|TRBJ1-2
CASRPSANYGYTF
TGTGCCAGCAGACCCAGCGCTAACTATGGCTACACCTTC
>TRBV5-4|NA|TRBJ2-5
CASSSLSGDHPGLMETQYF
TGTGCCAGCAGCTCCCTGTCGGGGGACCACCCAGGGTTAATGGAGACCCAGTACTTC
>TRBV4-1|TRBD1|TRBJ1-3
CASSQDLIHRGSGNTIYF
TGCGCCAGCAGCCAAGATCTTATCCACAGGGGCTCTGGAAACACCATATATTTT
>TRBV3-1/TRBV3-2|TRBD1|TRBJ2-7
CASSQTKGWGTGSYEQYF
TGTGCCAGCAGCCAGACTAAAGGATGGGGGACAGGGTCGTACGAGCAGTACTTC
>TRBV30|NA|TRBJ2-6
CAWREQGSGANVLTF
TGTGCCTGGAGAGAACAGGGCTCTGGGGCCAACGTCCTGACTTTC
>TRBV9|TRBD1|TRBJ1-1
CASSVGTGSTEAFF
TGTGCCAGCAGCGTAGGGACAGGGTCGACTGAAGCTTTCTTT
>TRBV2|NA|TRBJ2-3
CASSGGGPESYSFGTDTQYF
TGTGCCAGCTCTGGCGGGGGCCCGGAGTCATATAGTTTCGGCACAGATACGCAGTATTTT
>TRBV4-1|NA|TRBJ1-2
CASSQDRGGEEDYGYTF
TGCGCCAGCAGCCAAGATAGGGGAGGGGAAGAAGACTATGGCTACACCTTC
>TRBV19|TRBD2|TRBJ2-1
CATQMGGLAGRSSYNEQFF
TGTGCCACTCAAATGGGGGGACTAGCGGGGAGAAGCTCCTACAATGAGCAGTTCTTC
>TRBV23-1|NA|TRBJ2-7
CASRPGYHEQYF
TGCGCCAGCAGGCCAGGGTACCACGAGCAGTACTTC